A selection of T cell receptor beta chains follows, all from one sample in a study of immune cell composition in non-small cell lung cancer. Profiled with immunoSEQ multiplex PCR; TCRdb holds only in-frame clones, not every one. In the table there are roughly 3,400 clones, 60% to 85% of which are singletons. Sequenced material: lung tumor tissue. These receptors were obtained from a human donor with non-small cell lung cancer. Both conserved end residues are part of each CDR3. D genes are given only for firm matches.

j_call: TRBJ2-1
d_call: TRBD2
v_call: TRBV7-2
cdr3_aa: CASSSNSGGLNEQFF

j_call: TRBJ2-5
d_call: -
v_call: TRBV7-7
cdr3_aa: CASSQAKASGETQYF

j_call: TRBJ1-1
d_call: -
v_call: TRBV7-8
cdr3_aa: CASSSDVETEAFF

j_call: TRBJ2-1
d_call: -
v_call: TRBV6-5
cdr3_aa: CASSYAGYNEQFF

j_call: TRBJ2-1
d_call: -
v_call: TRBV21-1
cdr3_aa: CASSFTGTGELSEQFF

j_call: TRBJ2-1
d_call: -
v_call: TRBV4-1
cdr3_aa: CASSHDGQYNEQFF

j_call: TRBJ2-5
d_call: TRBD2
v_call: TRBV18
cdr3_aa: CASSPLSSGGQETQYF

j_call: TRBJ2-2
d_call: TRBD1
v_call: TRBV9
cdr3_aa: CASSVRQGATTGELFF

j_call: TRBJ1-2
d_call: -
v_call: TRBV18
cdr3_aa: CASSPGGNSYTF

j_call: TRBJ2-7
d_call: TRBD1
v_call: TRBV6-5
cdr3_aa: CASSPDIRGPYEQYF

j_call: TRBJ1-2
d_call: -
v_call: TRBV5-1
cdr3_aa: CASSFRTDDGYTF

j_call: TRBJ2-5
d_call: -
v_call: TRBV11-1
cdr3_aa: CASSPDSSWDQETQYF

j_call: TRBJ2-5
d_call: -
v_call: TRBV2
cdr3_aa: CASEEERTQETQYF

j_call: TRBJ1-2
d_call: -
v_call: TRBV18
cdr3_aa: CASSPQGGTASYGYTF

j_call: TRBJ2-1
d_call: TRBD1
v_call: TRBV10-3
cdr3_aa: CAISDHGNRGQGEQFF

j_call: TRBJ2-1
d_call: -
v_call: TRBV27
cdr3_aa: CASSLNAGSSYNEQFF